A single sample gave rise to the 25 T cell receptor beta chains below, sequenced in a study of T cell repertoires in cytomegalovirus infection. TCRdb re-called the reads with MiXCR, one entry per CDR3 protein. The sample holds approximately 120,000 distinct CDR3 sequences, 32% seen once. Their antigens are not known. The sample was CD8+ T cells from cultured PBMCs, taken from culture after CMV antigen stimulation. These receptor sequences come from a human donor in good health (CMV status not recorded). Some clones in this sample may be carry-over from other donors' samples.

The table lists this clonotype with many counts. The chain has TRBV6-1 and TRBJ1-1; D remains unclear. The CDR3 runs 16 residues. Looked up from germline, CDR1 is MNHNS and CDR2 is SASEGT. V lost 2 bases and J 4 bases, leaving 17 bases between the germline ends. The CDR3 protein is CASSERWERRVTEAFF. Written as DNA, the CDR3 is TGTGCCAGCAGTGAACGGTGGGAGCGAAGAGTCACTGAAGCTTTCTTT.

The chain is built from TRBV5-5 and TRBJ2-3; maybe TRBD2 (6 bases). Germline CDR1 reads SGHKS; CDR2 reads YYEKEE (reference sequence). There are 16 residues in the CDR3. V gave up 0 bases and J gave up 4 bases, with 15 bases separating them. CDR3 coding DNA: TGTGCCAGCAGCTTGGTTCCGGGGGTAGGTTCAGATACGCAGTATTTT. This sequence encodes CASSLVPGVGSDTQYF.

This clonotype was seen more than once but under ten times. This chain joins TRBV11-2 and TRBJ2-1; 10 bases map to TRBD1. With V trimmed by 1 base and J by 7 bases, 4 bases remained unmatched. CDR3 length: 15 amino acids. Germline CDR1 and CDR2: SGHAT and FQNNGV. The CDR3 sequence: CASSLATGGMNEQFF. The CDR3 DNA reads as TGTGCCAGCAGCTTAGCGACAGGGGGCATGAATGAGCAGTTCTTC.

This clonotype appeared a few times. The V and J genes are TRBV28 and TRBJ1-2, with D maybe TRBD1 (5 bases). Germline lookup yields CDR1 MDHEN and CDR2 SYDVKM. The CDR3 loop spans 15 amino acids. The germline V and J ends were trimmed by 4 bases and 0 bases, with 12 bases remaining between them. The CDR3 region has the DNA TGTGCCAGCAGTTCTCGCAGGGATACTAACTATGGCTACACCTTC. This codes for CASSSRRDTNYGYTF.

The CDR3 nucleotides read TGTGCCAGCGCGGAACTAGCGGGGAGGTACAAGCAGTACTTC. Translating gives CASAELAGRYKQYF. V gene TRBV27 combines with J gene TRBJ2-7; 10 bases map to TRBD2. The V segment lost 8 bases and the J segment 8 bases; nucleotides outside the gene matches: 12. Germline assignment: CDR1 MNHEY and CDR2 SMNVEV (reference sequence). The CDR3 sequence is 14 residues long.

The V and J genes are TRBV19 and TRBJ2-7; no definite D call. The CDR3 extends over 14 amino acids. Germline CDR1 LNHDA, CDR2 SQIVND (reference sequence). V lost 3 bases and J 1 base, leaving 10 bases between the germline ends. As DNA, the CDR3 is TGTGCCAGTAGTATCACGAGAAGGTCCTACGAGCAGTACTTC. Translation gives CASSITRRSYEQYF.

The chain employs TRBV6-1 and TRBJ2-2, with a weak D call TRBD1 (6 bases). Germline V gene data show CDR1 as MNHNS and CDR2 as SASEGT. CDR3 size: 15 residues. Trimming stripped 4 bases from V and 2 bases from J, with 11 bases between. The CDR3 spells CASSARTDNTGELFF. CDR3 DNA sequence: TGTGCCAGCAGTGCCAGGACAGACAACACCGGGGAGCTGTTTTTT.

The CDR3 DNA reads as TGTGCCAGCAGTTACGGGGGACTAGCCTACAATGAGCAGTTCTTC. Protein sequence: CASSYGGLAYNEQFF. This rearrangement joins TRBV6-2 or TRBV6-3 to TRBJ2-1; TRBD2 aligns across 8 bases. J lost 2 bases, V lost 2 bases, and 2 bases had no gene match. The CDR3 contains 15 residues. From germline, CDR1 is MNHEY and CDR2 SVGEGT.

This clonotype occurred a few times. V and J are TRBV27 and TRBJ1-1; a possible D gene is TRBD1 (6 bases). With 2 bases removed from V and 4 bases from J, the gap between germline ends came to 11 bases. The CDR3 spans 14 residues. The germline V gene encodes CDR1 MNHEY and CDR2 SMNVEV (reference sequence). The DNA of the CDR3 is TGTGCCAGCAGTTTAGAGGGGGGGACCACTGAAGCTTTCTTT. As protein: CASSLEGGTTEAFF.

V and J are TRBV4-1 and TRBJ1-1, with D tentatively TRBD1 (5 bases). The CDR3 spans 14 residues. Germline V gene data show CDR1 as MGHRA and CDR2 as YSYEKL. Between the trimmed V and J ends, which lost 1 base and 11 bases, there was a span of 17 bases. CDR3 sequence: CASSQVLGRGMAFF. Here the CDR3 DNA reads TGCGCCAGCAGCCAAGTTTTGGGGCGGGGGATGGCTTTCTTT.

This clonotype was seen only once. The junction departs from germline at one end; a sequencing error may be responsible. The chain uses TRBV5-4 and TRBJ2-2, with TRBD1 matching over 8 bases. CDR3 length equals 16 residues. Per germline, CDR1 SGHNT and CDR2 YYREEE (reference sequence). The CDR3 protein is CVSSPGQGGNTGELFF. The CDR3 DNA is TGTGTCAGCAGCCCCGGACAGGGAGGAAACACCGGGGAGCTGTTTTTT.

V and J are TRBV12-3 or TRBV12-4 and TRBJ2-3; D not resolved. Trimming stripped 6 bases from V and 1 base from J, with 11 bases between. This CDR3 has 14 amino acids. The CDR3 region is CASSYGWGTDTQYF. DNA for the CDR3: TGTGCCAGCAGCTACGGGTGGGGCACAGATACGCAGTATTTT.

This clonotype was counted a few times. V and J are TRBV4-1 and TRBJ2-3, with D perhaps TRBD2 (5 bases). V shed 3 bases and J shed 0 bases, with 22 bases lying between them. Germline CDR1 reads MGHRA; CDR2 reads YSYEKL. The CDR3 consists of 19 residues. The CDR3 DNA is TGCGCCAGCAGCCAGTCGACCGGACGGGATCTTACTAGCACAGATACGCAGTATTTT. Protein: CASSQSTGRDLTSTDTQYF.

In DNA form, the CDR3 reads TGTGCCAGCATCGCCGGGGCGCTTTACGAGCAGTACTTC. Translated: CASIAGALYEQYF. J is TRBJ2-7 and V is TRBV2; tentatively, D is TRBD1 or TRBD2 (5 bases each). The germline CDR1 and CDR2 sequences are SNHLY and FYNNEI. The V end lost 7 bases, the J end lost 4 bases, and 14 bases lay between the germline ends. The CDR3 covers 13 residues.

This clonotype was counted ten times or more. The chain uses TRBV7-6 and TRBJ2-7; D unclear. Trimming cost V 5 bases and J 2 bases, with 10 bases left between them. Germline V CDR1 and CDR2: SGHVS, FNYEAQ. There are 13 residues in the CDR3. CDR3 protein: CASSINDAYEQYF. As DNA, the CDR3 is TGTGCCAGCAGCATAAACGACGCCTACGAGCAGTACTTC.

This clonotype has more than one count but fewer than ten. The rearrangement joins TRBV7-6 to TRBJ1-1, with 8 bases lining up with TRBD1. CDR3 length: 12 residues. Germline CDR1 and CDR2: SGHVS and FNYEAQ. V dropped 5 bases and J dropped 4; count of bases not matched to a gene: 0. CDR3 sequence: CASSTGGTEAFF. Here the CDR3 DNA reads TGTGCCAGCAGCACAGGGGGCACTGAAGCTTTCTTT.

About this clonotype: One end of the junction is discordant with germline, which a read error may explain. The chain carries TRBV4-2 and TRBJ2-5; TRBD2 agrees at 13 bases. Germline V lookup: CDR1 LGHNA, CDR2 YNFKEQ. The CDR3 runs 16 residues. As DNA, the CDR3 is TGTGCCAGCAGTAAGGGACTAGCGGGAATTCAAGAGTCCCAGTACTTC. It translates to CASSKGLAGIQESQYF.

CDR3 in amino acids: CASSSRGGSTDTQYF. The CDR3 region has the DNA TGTGCCAGCAGTTCTCGCGGGGGGTCCACAGATACGCAGTATTTT. The rearrangement uses TRBV12-3 or TRBV12-4 and TRBJ2-3; 8 nucleotides agree with TRBD2. CDR3 size: 15 residues. With V trimmed by 4 bases and J by 2 bases, 5 bases remained unmatched.

The chain is built from TRBV7-9 and TRBJ2-5; D gene uncertain. Per the germline V gene, CDR1 is SEHNR and CDR2 is FQNEAQ (reference sequence). This CDR3 comprises 14 residues. V shed 5 bases and J shed 0 bases, with 10 bases lying between them. The CDR3 reads CASSGRTDQETQYF. The CDR3, as DNA: TGTGCCAGCAGCGGAAGGACGGACCAAGAGACCCAGTACTTC. The complete variable domain, with remaining parts taken from reference TRBV7-9 and TRBJ2-5, reads DTGVSQNPRHKITKRGQNVTFRCDPISEHNRLYWYRQTLGQGPEFLTYFQNEAQLEKSRLLSDRFSAERPKGSFSTLEIQRTEQGDSAMYLCASSGRTDQETQYFGPGTRLLVL.

Worth noting for this clonotype: A read error may account for a junction end that differs from germline. The chain carries TRBV7-2 and TRBJ1-2, with D possibly being TRBD1 (5 bases). Looked up from germline, CDR1 is SGHTA and CDR2 is FQGNSA. The CDR3 is made up of 18 amino acids. CDR3 protein: CVSSLWLRDYGSNYGYTF. The CDR3 nucleotides read TGTGTCAGCAGCTTATGGCTCAGGGATTATGGCTCTAACTATGGCTACACCTTC.

This clonotype has more than one count but fewer than ten. The chain employs TRBV20-1 and TRBJ1-5, with D perhaps TRBD1 (5 bases). Germline V gene sequence: CDR1 DFQATT, CDR2 SNEGSKA (reference sequence). V gave up 1 base and J gave up 5 bases, with 15 bases separating them. CDR3 length equals 15 residues. In DNA, the CDR3 is TGCAGTGCTAGAGGGTCCAGGGAGCGCCATCAGCCCCAGCATTTT. Translated, it gives CSARGSRERHQPQHF.

The chain joins TRBV5-1 to TRBJ1-2; a weak D match, TRBD1 (5 bases). CDR1 and CDR2 from the germline V gene are SGHRS and YFSETQ. V lost 2 bases to trimming and J lost 2 bases, with 10 bases between them. CDR3 length: 14 amino acids. The CDR3 DNA reads as TGCGCCAGCAGCTTACAGGAATCCAACTATGGCTACACCTTC. Its protein is CASSLQESNYGYTF. The full variable domain, rest sourced from reference TRBV5-1 and TRBJ1-2, is KAGVTQTPRYLIKTRGQQVTLSCSPISGHRSVSWYQQTPGQGLQFLFEYFSETQRNKGNFPGRFSGRQFSNSRSEMNVSTLELGDSALYLCASSLQESNYGYTFGSGTRLTVV.

This clonotype was seen many times. This rearrangement joins TRBV7-9 to TRBJ2-5; 12 bases fit TRBD1. The CDR3 spans 15 residues. The V and J ends lost 7 bases and 4 bases, in that order; junction bases with no gene match: 7. Germline CDR1 SEHNR, CDR2 FQNEAQ (reference sequence). The chain's CDR3 is CASNKGTGGRETQYF. DNA of the CDR3: TGTGCCAGCAACAAAGGGACAGGGGGCCGAGAGACCCAGTACTTC.

This chain connects TRBV10-3 to TRBJ2-2; TRBD1 agrees at 7 bases. The V and J ends lost 3 bases and 2 bases, in that order; junction bases with no gene match: 9. Germline V gene sequence: CDR1 ENHRY, CDR2 SYGVKD. This CDR3 spans 17 amino acids. CDR3 residues: CAISDGQDGINTGELFF. The CDR3 DNA is TGTGCCATCAGTGACGGACAGGACGGCATAAACACCGGGGAGCTGTTTTTT.

There are a few counts of this clonotype. V is TRBV6-6 and J is TRBJ2-4; D possibly corresponds to TRBD1 (6 bases). The CDR3 has 19 amino acids. With 2 bases removed from V and 0 bases from J, the gap between germline ends came to 20 bases. Germline lookup yields CDR1 MNHNY and CDR2 SVGAGI (reference sequence). The CDR3: CASSYPEAGDSLAKNIQYF. CDR3 sequence (DNA): TGTGCCAGCAGTTACCCAGAGGCAGGGGATTCACTAGCCAAAAACATTCAGTACTTC.